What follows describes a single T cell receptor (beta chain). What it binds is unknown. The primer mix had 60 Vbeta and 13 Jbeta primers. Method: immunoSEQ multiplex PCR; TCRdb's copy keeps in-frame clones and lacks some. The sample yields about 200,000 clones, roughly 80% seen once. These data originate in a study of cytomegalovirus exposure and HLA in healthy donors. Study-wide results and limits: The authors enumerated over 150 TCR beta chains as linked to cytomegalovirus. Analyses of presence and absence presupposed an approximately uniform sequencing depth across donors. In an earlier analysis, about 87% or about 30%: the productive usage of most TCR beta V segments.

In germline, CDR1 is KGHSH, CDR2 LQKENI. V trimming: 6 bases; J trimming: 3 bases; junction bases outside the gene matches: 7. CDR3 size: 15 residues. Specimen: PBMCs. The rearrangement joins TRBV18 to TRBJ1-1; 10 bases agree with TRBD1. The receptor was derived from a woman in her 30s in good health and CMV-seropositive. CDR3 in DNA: TGTGCCAGCTCCGGGACAGGGGTAGGGGACACTGAAGCTTTCTTT. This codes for CASSGTGVGDTEAFF.